This T cell receptor beta chain originates from a study of T cells in lung cancer brain metastases. V lost 0 bases to trimming and J lost 0 bases, with 11 bases between them. From germline, CDR1 is GTSNPN and CDR2 SVGIG (reference sequence). This CDR3 has 16 amino acids. The method was immunoSEQ multiplex PCR; TCRdb's version includes in-frame clones alone and lacks a portion of them. The sample lists roughly 2,300 clones, approximately 90% seen once, with around 3.5% in the top ten. The specimen was tumor tissue from a brain metastasis. The chain couples TRBV30 to TRBJ2-2; D is tentatively TRBD1 or TRBD2 (6 bases each). This TCR came from a man in his 70s with non-small cell lung cancer that had spread to the brain. The CDR3 is CAWSVNRGPNTGELFF. CDR3 DNA: TGTGCCTGGAGTGTGAATCGGGGGCCGAACACCGGGGAGCTGTTTTTT.